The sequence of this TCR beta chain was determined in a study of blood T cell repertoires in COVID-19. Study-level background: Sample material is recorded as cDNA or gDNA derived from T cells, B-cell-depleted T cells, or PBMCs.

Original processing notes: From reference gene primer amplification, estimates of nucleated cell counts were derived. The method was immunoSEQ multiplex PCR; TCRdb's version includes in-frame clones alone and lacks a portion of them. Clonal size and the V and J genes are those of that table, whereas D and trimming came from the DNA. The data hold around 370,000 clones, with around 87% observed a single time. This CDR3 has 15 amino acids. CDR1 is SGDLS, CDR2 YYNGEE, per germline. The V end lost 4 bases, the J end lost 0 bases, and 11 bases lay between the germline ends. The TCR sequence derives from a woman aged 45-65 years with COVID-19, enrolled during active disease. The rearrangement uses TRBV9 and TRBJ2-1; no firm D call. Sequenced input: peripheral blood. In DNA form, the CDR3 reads TGTGCCAGCAGCCCCGCCCCGAGCTCCTACAATGAGCAGTTCTTC. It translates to CASSPAPSSYNEQFF.